This passage covers 20 T cell receptor beta chains from one sample sequenced in a study of cytomegalovirus exposure and HLA in healthy donors. Use of 60 Vbeta and 13 Jbeta primers characterized the PCR. Sequencing used immunoSEQ multiplex PCR; TCRdb keeps in-frame clones, though not all of them. The top ten clones hold 1.7% of a sample with approximately 190,000 clones, roughly 85% of them seen once. Sample: PBMCs. These receptors were obtained from a woman younger than 35 in good health and CMV-seronegative.

The chain has TRBV7-2 and TRBJ2-2; 8 bases line up with TRBD2. Unmatched junction bases numbered 2, after V lost 4 bases and J lost 4 bases. The CDR3 is 14 residues long. CDR1 and CDR2 from the germline V gene are SGHTA and FQGNSA. The CDR3, as DNA: TGTGCCAGCAGCTCGGGACTAGGCACCGGGGAGCTGTTTTTT. It yields the protein CASSSGLGTGELFF.

The chain recombines TRBV4-3 with TRBJ2-7; 8 bases are shared with TRBD2. Germline CDR1 and CDR2: LGHNA and YSLEER. Losses at the gene ends were 3 bases for V and 0 bases for J; bases not matched to a gene: 13. The CDR3 is 18 amino acids. The CDR3 reads CASSQYHSSGESSYEQYF. DNA for the CDR3: TGCGCCAGCAGCCAGTACCACAGTAGCGGGGAGAGCTCCTACGAGCAGTACTTC.

The chain has TRBV5-1 and TRBJ2-1, with a possible D match to TRBD2 (6 bases). Germline V gene lookup returns CDR1 SGHRS and CDR2 YFSETQ. The CDR3 has 17 residues. Between the trimmed V and J ends, which lost 4 bases and 4 bases, there was a span of 21 bases. Written as DNA, the CDR3 is TGCGCCAGCAGCGCCAAGGGGTGGTTAGCGGATTACAATGAGCAGTTCTTC. It specifies CASSAKGWLADYNEQFF.

The chain joins TRBV7-9 to TRBJ1-1; no firm D call. Germline V gene sequence: CDR1 SEHNR, CDR2 FQNEAQ (reference sequence). The V end lost 2 bases, the J end lost 6 bases, and 13 bases lay between the germline ends. The CDR3 consists of 14 residues. The CDR3 loop is CASSLRGRVAEAFF. The CDR3 bases are TGTGCCAGCAGCTTACGGGGAAGGGTGGCTGAAGCTTTCTTT.

The V gene is TRBV19, the J gene TRBJ2-1, with TRBD2 identical over 7 bases. Trimming took 2 bases from V and 8 from J; bases not matched to a gene: 12. CDR1 and CDR2 from the germline V gene are LNHDA and SQIVND (reference sequence). The CDR3 runs 16 residues. The CDR3 loop reads CASSISASGPADEQFF. The CDR3 DNA is TGTGCCAGTAGTATATCGGCTAGCGGTCCGGCCGATGAGCAGTTCTTC.

The chain couples TRBV28 to TRBJ2-7; TRBD1 matches at 10 bases. This CDR3 is 14 amino acids long. The germline gives CDR1 MDHEN, CDR2 SYDVKM. V gave up 6 bases and J gave up 2 bases; unmatched junction bases: 4. The CDR3 spells CASRGTGVTYEQYF. For the CDR3, the DNA is TGTGCCAGCAGGGGGACAGGGGTTACCTACGAGCAGTACTTC.

This chain links TRBV11-2 with TRBJ2-1, with 8 bases that match TRBD2. This CDR3 spans 14 amino acids. Germline V gene data show CDR1 as SGHAT and CDR2 as FQNNGV. With 5 bases clipped from V and 6 bases from J, the junction kept 6 bases outside the gene matches. This CDR3 reads CASSPRRGGNEQFF. The DNA of the CDR3 is TGTGCCAGCAGCCCTCGCCGGGGGGGCAATGAGCAGTTCTTC.

The DNA for the CDR3 is TGTGCCAGCAGCCAGTACAGGGGGGAGACCCAGTACTTC. The encoded protein is CASSQYRGETQYF. The chain couples TRBV14 to TRBJ2-5; 8 bases align to TRBD1. The CDR3 spans 13 residues. CDR1 SGHDN and CDR2 FVKESK come from the germline V gene. Trimming at V came to 3 bases and at J to 5 bases, leaving 2 bases not matched to a gene.

V gene TRBV6-1 combines with J gene TRBJ2-5, with TRBD1 matching over 9 bases. Germline CDR1 and CDR2: MNHNS and SASEGT. The CDR3 extends over 14 amino acids. Unmatched junction bases numbered 3, after V lost 4 bases and J lost 3 bases. CDR3: CASSGQGGEETQYF. The CDR3 DNA is TGTGCCAGCAGTGGACAGGGGGGAGAAGAGACCCAGTACTTC.

This clone has more than one count but fewer than ten. CDR3 region: CASSRPSAGGSYNEQFF. DNA of the CDR3: TGCGCCAGCAGCCGGCCGTCCGCGGGAGGATCCTACAATGAGCAGTTCTTC. This rearrangement joins TRBV5-1 to TRBJ2-1; 8 bases are shared with TRBD2. Germline values: CDR1 SGHRS, CDR2 YFSETQ. The CDR3 spans 17 residues. The V gene end was trimmed by 4 bases and the J gene end by 1 base; junction bases not matched to a gene: 10. The entire variable domain, with the rest obtained from reference TRBV5-1 and TRBJ2-1, is as follows: KAGVTQTPRYLIKTRGQQVTLSCSPISGHRSVSWYQQTPGQGLQFLFEYFSETQRNKGNFPGRFSGRQFSNSRSEMNVSTLELGDSALYLCASSRPSAGGSYNEQFFGPGTRLTVL.

J is TRBJ2-5 and V is TRBV6-5; 7 bases map to TRBD2. The CDR3 totals 14 residues. Germline CDR1 reads MNHEY; CDR2 reads SVGAGI. J gave up 7 bases and V 6 bases, and 11 bases lay outside the gene matches. The CDR3 sequence: CASSLASGAWTQYF. CDR3 bases: TGTGCCAGCAGCCTAGCTAGCGGCGCTTGGACCCAGTACTTC.

This chain links TRBV28 with TRBJ1-2; 7 bases match TRBD1. Germline CDR1 is MDHEN and CDR2 is SYDVKM. Losses at the gene ends were 6 bases for V and 7 bases for J; bases not matched to a gene: 11. The CDR3 length is 14 residues. CDR3 residues: CASREVPGQPGYTF. CDR3 bases: TGTGCCAGCAGAGAAGTCCCGGGACAGCCTGGCTACACCTTC.

The V call is TRBV30, the J call TRBJ1-5, with unresolved D. CDR3 length: 16 residues. Germline values: CDR1 GTSNPN, CDR2 SVGIG (reference sequence). Trimming cost V 3 bases and J 2 bases, with 17 bases left between them. The CDR3: CAWSERTPRGNQPQHF. The CDR3 DNA reads TGTGCCTGGAGCGAAAGGACCCCGAGGGGCAATCAGCCCCAGCATTTT.

CDR3 coding DNA: TGTGCCAGTAGGTCCTCCCCCTGGACAGGGGGCGCTTGGCTGTTTTTT. Translating gives CASRSSPWTGGAWLFF. The chain is built from TRBV19 and TRBJ2-2, with 11 bases aligning to TRBD1. V gave up 6 bases and J gave up 13 bases; unmatched junction bases: 16. Germline-derived CDR1 and CDR2 are LNHDA and SQIVND (reference sequence). The CDR3 is 16 amino acids.

The chain has TRBV6-1 and TRBJ2-7, with D hard to call. The CDR3 runs to 11 residues. Germline CDR1 and CDR2: MNHNS and SASEGT. V was trimmed by 2 bases and J by 9 bases, leaving 8 bases between them. The CDR3 protein is CASSEFWAQYF. The CDR3 coding sequence is TGTGCCAGCAGTGAATTTTGGGCGCAGTACTTC.

In this sample, this clone turned up once. The chain has TRBV19 and TRBJ2-7, with D possibly matching TRBD2 (6 bases). Germline assignment: CDR1 LNHDA and CDR2 SQIVND (reference sequence). The V gene lost 6 bases and the J gene lost 3 bases, with 15 bases spanning the gap. The length of the CDR3 is 14 residues. Here the CDR3 DNA reads TGTGCCAGTAGCCCGAGACTGGGGGGCTACGAGCAGTACTTC. Protein product: CASSPRLGGYEQYF.

The chain is built from TRBV27 and TRBJ1-1, with a weak D call TRBD1 (6 bases). The CDR3 is made up of 15 amino acids. Germline-derived CDR1 and CDR2 are MNHEY and SMNVEV (reference sequence). Deletions cut 5 bases from V and 0 bases from J, with 13 bases between. The CDR3 sequence is CASSPSGTLNTEAFF. DNA for the CDR3: TGTGCCAGCAGTCCCTCCGGGACACTGAACACTGAAGCTTTCTTT.

This rearrangement joins TRBV4-3 to TRBJ2-3; perhaps TRBD2 as D (6 bases). There are 20 residues in the CDR3. CDR1 and CDR2 from the germline V gene are LGHNA and YSLEER. V gave up 0 bases and J gave up 2 bases, with 24 bases separating them. The CDR3 DNA reads TGCGCCAGCAGCCAAGAACTCGGGGGAGTCGCCCTCACGTCCACAGATACGCAGTATTTT. Translation: CASSQELGGVALTSTDTQYF.

The rearrangement joins TRBV28 to TRBJ2-7; 8 positions agree with TRBD2. The junction had 7 bases not matched to a gene; V was cut back by 6 bases and J by 3 bases. The germline CDR1 and CDR2 sequences are MDHEN and SYDVKM. The CDR3 runs to 14 residues. The CDR3, as DNA: TGTGCCAGCAGCTCGGGGGGGTTACACTACGAGCAGTACTTC. It encodes CASSSGGLHYEQYF.

This chain uses TRBV5-1 with TRBJ1-6; no definite D call. With 0 bases removed from V and 9 bases from J, the gap between germline ends came to 10 bases. CDR1 SGHRS and CDR2 YFSETQ come from the germline V gene. CDR3 length: 14 residues. CDR3 sequence reads: CASSLAGSGSPLHF. CDR3 sequence (DNA): TGCGCCAGCAGCTTGGCCGGGTCGGGTTCACCCCTCCACTTT.